Presented here are 6 T cell receptor beta chains from one specimen sequenced in a study of T-cell memory formation after mild COVID-19. One entry per CDR3 protein, called by TCRdb with MiXCR from the 5' RACE reads. The sample includes hundreds of thousands of distinct CDR3 sequences, approximately 29% seen only once; the top ten take around an eighth. What was sequenced was PBMCs or a T cell subset sorted from them (not recorded which). These receptors all come from an adult woman who had mild COVID-19 (a few samples of this study predate the infection). Cell type and time point are not known.

This chain connects TRBV12-3 or TRBV12-4 to TRBJ1-3, with D perhaps TRBD1 (6 bases). V was cut by 5 bases and J by 4 bases, with 12 bases left in between. The CDR3 has 14 amino acids. CDR3 DNA: TGTGCCAGCAGTCTTACAGGGTACGGAAACACCATATATTTT. Translation gives CASSLTGYGNTIYF.

CDR3 loop: CASSQDSLAGGGEQFF. The CDR3 nucleotides read TGCGCCAGCAGCCAAGATAGTCTAGCGGGGGGCGGTGAGCAGTTCTTC. V is TRBV4-3 and J is TRBJ2-1; 11 bases map to TRBD2. This CDR3 has 16 residues. J gave up 9 bases and V 0 bases, and 7 bases lay outside the gene matches. Germline V gives CDR1 LGHNA, CDR2 YSLEER.

The V and J genes are TRBV7-9 and TRBJ2-1, with 8 nucleotides matching TRBD2. CDR1 is SEHNR, CDR2 FQNEAQ, per germline (reference sequence). V lost 5 bases to trimming and J lost 8 bases; unmatched junction nucleotides: 8. The CDR3 has 14 residues. The CDR3 DNA sequence: TGTGCCAGCAGCGTAACTAGCGGAGTGGATGAGCAGTTCTTC. It is translated as CASSVTSGVDEQFF.

The rearrangement uses TRBV18 and TRBJ2-3, with 13 bases that match TRBD2. Trimming removed 2 bases from V and 2 bases from J; junction bases left unmatched: 1. The CDR3 loop spans 16 amino acids. The V gene's germline CDR1 is KGHSH and CDR2 LQKENI. CDR3: CASSPTSGRVTDTQYF. The CDR3 DNA follows: TGTGCCAGCTCACCAACTAGCGGGAGGGTCACAGATACGCAGTATTTT.

In this sample, this clonotype turned up a few times. The genes are TRBV12-3 or TRBV12-4 and TRBJ1-2; D remains ambiguous. The length of the CDR3 is 16 residues. V was cut by 5 bases and J by 3 bases, with 19 bases left in between. CDR3 region: CASSPLLADTHYGYTF. CDR3 coding DNA: TGTGCCAGCAGTCCTCTTCTCGCCGACACCCACTATGGCTACACCTTC.

This clonotype appeared a few times. The CDR3 region has the DNA TGTGCCATCAGTGAGTCGAGTCGGGAGGATGAGCAGTACTTC. Amino acids: CAISESSREDEQYF. The rearrangement joins TRBV10-3 to TRBJ2-7, with 7 bases aligning to TRBD2. Unmatched junction bases numbered 6, after V lost 0 bases and J lost 7 bases. The germline V gene has CDR1 ENHRY and CDR2 SYGVKD. The CDR3 covers 14 residues.